This TCR beta chain originates from a study of blood T cell repertoires in COVID-19. Study summary: Samples taken during acute and convalescent COVID-19 were collected in the United States, Italy and Spain. PBMCs, B-cell-depleted T cells, or T cells provided the cDNA or gDNA that made up the material.

Germline V CDR1 and CDR2: GTSNPN, SVGIG (reference sequence). V was pared by 0 bases and J by 3 bases, with 11 bases between. This CDR3 comprises 14 residues. For recovered donors of Cohort 3, there were two negative PCRs, clearance, or symptom resolution. As processed by the authors: Amplification of reference gene primers was used by the study to estimate nucleated cell counts. Data came from immunoSEQ multiplex PCR; TCRdb stores just in-frame clones and leaves some out. The DNA gave D and trimming, while V, J and clone size come from that table. Of 180,000 or so clones listed, approximately 80% were seen once; the top ten hold 13%.

The chain combines TRBV30 with TRBJ1-1; D might be TRBD1 (5 bases). Material for sequencing was PBMCs or T cells enriched from blood (not recorded which). This receptor was identified in a woman aged 55 to 70 who had recovered from COVID-19. CDR3 sequence reads: CAWSVLGEDTEAFF. CDR3 sequence (DNA): TGTGCCTGGAGTGTACTGGGGGAGGACACTGAAGCTTTCTTT.